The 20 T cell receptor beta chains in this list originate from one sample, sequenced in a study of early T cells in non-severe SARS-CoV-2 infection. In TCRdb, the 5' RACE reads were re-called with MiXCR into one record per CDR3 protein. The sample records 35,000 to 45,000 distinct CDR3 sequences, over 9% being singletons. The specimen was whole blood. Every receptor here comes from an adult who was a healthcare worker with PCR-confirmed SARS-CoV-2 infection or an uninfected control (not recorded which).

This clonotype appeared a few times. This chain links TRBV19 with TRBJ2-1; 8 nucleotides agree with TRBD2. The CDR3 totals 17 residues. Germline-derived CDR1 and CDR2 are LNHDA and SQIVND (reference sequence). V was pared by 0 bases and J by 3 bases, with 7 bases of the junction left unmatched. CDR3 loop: CASSIESTGGVYNEQFF. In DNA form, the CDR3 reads TGTGCCAGTAGTATAGAGTCGACGGGAGGGGTCTACAATGAGCAGTTCTTC.

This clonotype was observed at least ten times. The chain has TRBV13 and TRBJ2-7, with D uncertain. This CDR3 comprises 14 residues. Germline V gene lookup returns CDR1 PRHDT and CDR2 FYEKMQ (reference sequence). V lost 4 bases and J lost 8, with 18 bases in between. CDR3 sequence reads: CASSSVHQSSQQYF. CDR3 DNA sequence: TGTGCCAGCAGCTCCGTCCACCAAAGCTCTCAGCAGTACTTC.

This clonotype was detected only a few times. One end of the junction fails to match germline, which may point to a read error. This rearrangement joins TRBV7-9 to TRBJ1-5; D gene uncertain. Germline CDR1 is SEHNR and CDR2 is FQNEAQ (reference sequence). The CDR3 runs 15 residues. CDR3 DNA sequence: TGTGCCAGCAGCTTAGAGCGATTCGGCAACCAGCCCCAGCATTTT. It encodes CASSLERFGNQPQHF.

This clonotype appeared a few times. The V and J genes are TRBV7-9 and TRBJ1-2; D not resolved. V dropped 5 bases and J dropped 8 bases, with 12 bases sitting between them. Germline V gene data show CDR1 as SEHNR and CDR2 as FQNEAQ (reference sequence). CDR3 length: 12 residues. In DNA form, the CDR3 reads TGTGCCAGCAGCCGGGCTGAGGAAGGCTACACCTTC. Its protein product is CASSRAEEGYTF.

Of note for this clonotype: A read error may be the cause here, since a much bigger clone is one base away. CDR3 region: CASSQQGTGELFF. The CDR3 coding sequence is TGTGCCAGCAGCCAACAGGGGACCGGGGAGCTGTTTTTT. The rearrangement joins TRBV7-9 to TRBJ2-2; 7 nucleotides agree with TRBD1. The V gene end was trimmed by 5 bases and the J gene end by 5 bases; junction bases not matched to a gene: 2. CDR1 SEHNR and CDR2 FQNEAQ come from the germline V gene (reference sequence). The CDR3 length is 13 residues.

In DNA form, the CDR3 reads TGTGCCAGCTCACCCATTGACAGCCAGAGGGGCTACACCTTC. Its translation is CASSPIDSQRGYTF. The V gene is TRBV18, the J gene TRBJ1-2; a weak D match, TRBD1 (5 bases). CDR1 KGHSH and CDR2 LQKENI come from the germline V gene. Deletions cut 3 bases from V and 8 bases from J, with 16 bases between. The CDR3 sequence is 14 residues long.

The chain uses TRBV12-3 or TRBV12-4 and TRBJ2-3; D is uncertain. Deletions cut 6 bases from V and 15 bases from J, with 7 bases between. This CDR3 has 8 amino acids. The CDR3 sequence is CASSPVYF. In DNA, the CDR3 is TGTGCCAGCAGCCCAGTATATTTT.

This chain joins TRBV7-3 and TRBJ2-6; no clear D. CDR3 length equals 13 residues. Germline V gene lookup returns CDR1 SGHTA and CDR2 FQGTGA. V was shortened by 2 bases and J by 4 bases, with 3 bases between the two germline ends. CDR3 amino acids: CASSLEGANVLTF. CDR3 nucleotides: TGTGCCAGCAGCTTAGAAGGGGCCAACGTCCTGACTTTC.

The CDR3 DNA is TGTGCCACCAGATCCTCTAAGAGCCCCACAGATACGCAGTATTTT. Translation: CATRSSKSPTDTQYF. The chain uses TRBV15 and TRBJ2-3; D is unresolved. The ends were cut back, 6 bases at V and 2 bases at J, with 15 bases in the middle. The CDR3 totals 15 residues. Germline CDR1 LNHNV, CDR2 YYDKDF (reference sequence).

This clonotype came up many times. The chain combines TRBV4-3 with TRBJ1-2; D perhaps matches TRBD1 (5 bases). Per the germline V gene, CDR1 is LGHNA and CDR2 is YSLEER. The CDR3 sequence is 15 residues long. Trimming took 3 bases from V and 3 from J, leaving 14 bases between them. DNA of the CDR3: TGCGCCAGCAGCCATACTCCGGGACGTCACTATGGCTACACCTTC. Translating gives CASSHTPGRHYGYTF.

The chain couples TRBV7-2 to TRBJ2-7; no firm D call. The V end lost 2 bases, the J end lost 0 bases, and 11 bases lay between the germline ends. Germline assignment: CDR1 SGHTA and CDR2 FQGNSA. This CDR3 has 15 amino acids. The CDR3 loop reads CASSLSAITSYEQYF. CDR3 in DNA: TGTGCCAGCAGCTTATCAGCTATTACCTCCTACGAGCAGTACTTC. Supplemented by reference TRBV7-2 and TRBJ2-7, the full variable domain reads GAGVSQSPSNKVTEKGKDVELRCDPISGHTALYWYRQSLGQGLEFLIYFQGNSAPDKSGLPSDRFSAERTGGSVSTLTIQRTQQEDSAVYLCASSLSAITSYEQYFGPGTRLTVT.

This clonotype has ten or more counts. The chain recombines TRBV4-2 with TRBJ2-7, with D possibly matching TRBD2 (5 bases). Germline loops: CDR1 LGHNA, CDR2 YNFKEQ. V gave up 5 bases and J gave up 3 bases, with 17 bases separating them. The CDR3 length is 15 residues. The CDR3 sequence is CASSYEGRSVYEQYF. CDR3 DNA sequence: TGTGCCAGCAGCTACGAGGGCCGGTCGGTCTACGAGCAGTACTTC.

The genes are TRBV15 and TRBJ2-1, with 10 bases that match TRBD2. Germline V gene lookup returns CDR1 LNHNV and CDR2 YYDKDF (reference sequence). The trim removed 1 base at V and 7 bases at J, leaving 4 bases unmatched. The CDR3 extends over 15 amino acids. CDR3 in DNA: TGTGCCACCAGCAGAGTTGAAGCGGGAGGGAATGAGCAGTTCTTC. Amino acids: CATSRVEAGGNEQFF.

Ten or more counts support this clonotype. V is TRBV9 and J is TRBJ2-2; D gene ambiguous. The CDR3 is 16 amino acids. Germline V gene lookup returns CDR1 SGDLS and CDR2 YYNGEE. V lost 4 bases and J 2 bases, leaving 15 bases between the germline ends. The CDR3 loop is CASSPHPDSNTGELFF. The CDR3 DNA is TGTGCCAGCAGCCCTCACCCCGACTCTAACACCGGGGAGCTGTTTTTT.

CDR3 in amino acids: CASSWGRDYSTGELFF. CDR3 in DNA: TGTGCCAGCAGCTGGGGCCGGGACTACTCAACCGGGGAGCTGTTTTTT. This sequence joins TRBV5-5 and TRBJ2-2, with 7 bases lining up with TRBD2. This CDR3 is 16 amino acids long. Losses at the gene ends were 3 bases for V and 5 bases for J; bases not matched to a gene: 10. CDR1 and CDR2 from the germline V gene are SGHKS and YYEKEE (reference sequence).

The CDR3 loop is CSVLQGATEAFF. The CDR3 DNA reads TGCAGCGTCCTACAGGGGGCGACTGAAGCTTTCTTT. The chain carries TRBV29-1 and TRBJ1-1; 9 bases map to TRBD1. The germline gives CDR1 SQVTM, CDR2 ANQGSEA. The CDR3 is 12 residues long. Trimming removed 6 bases from V and 5 bases from J; junction bases left unmatched: 4.

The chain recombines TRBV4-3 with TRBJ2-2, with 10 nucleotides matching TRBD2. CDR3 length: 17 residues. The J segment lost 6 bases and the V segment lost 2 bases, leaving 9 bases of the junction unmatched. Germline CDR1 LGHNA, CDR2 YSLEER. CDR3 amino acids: CASSQLAGGFVAGELFF. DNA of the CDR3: TGCGCCAGCAGCCAATTAGCGGGAGGCTTTGTCGCCGGGGAGCTGTTTTTT.

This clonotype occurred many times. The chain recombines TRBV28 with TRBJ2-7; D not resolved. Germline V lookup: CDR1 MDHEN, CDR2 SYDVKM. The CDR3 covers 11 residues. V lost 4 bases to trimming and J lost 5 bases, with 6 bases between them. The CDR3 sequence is CASSSSDEQYF. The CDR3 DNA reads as TGTGCCAGCAGTTCCTCGGACGAGCAGTACTTC.

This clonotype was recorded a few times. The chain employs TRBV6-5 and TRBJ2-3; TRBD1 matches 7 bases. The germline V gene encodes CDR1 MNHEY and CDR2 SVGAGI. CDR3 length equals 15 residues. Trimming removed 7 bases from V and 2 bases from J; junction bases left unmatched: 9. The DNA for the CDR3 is TGTGCCAGCACTCAAGCAGGGGGAGTCACAGATACGCAGTATTTT. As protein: CASTQAGGVTDTQYF.

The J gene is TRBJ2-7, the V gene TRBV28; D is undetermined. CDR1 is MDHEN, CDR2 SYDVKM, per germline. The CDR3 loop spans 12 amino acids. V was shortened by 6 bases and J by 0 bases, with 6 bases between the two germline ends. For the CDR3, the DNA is TGTGCCAGCAGGACGGCCTCCTACGAGCAGTACTTC. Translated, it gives CASRTASYEQYF.